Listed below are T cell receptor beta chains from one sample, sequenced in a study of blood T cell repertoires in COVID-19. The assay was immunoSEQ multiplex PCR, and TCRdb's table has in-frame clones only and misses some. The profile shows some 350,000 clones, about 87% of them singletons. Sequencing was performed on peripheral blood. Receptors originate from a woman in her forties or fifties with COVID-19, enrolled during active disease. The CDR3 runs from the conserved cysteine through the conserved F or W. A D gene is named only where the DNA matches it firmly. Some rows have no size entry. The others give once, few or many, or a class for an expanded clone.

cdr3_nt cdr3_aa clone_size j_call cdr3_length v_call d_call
TGCGCCAGCAGCCCTACAGTCTCTGGAAACACCATATATTTT CASSPTVSGNTIYF once TRBJ1-3 14 TRBV23-1 .
TGTGCCAGTAGTATGGGGGCGGTCGATAGCAATCAGCCCCAGCATTTT CASSMGAVDSNQPQHF . TRBJ1-5 16 TRBV19 .
TGTGCCAGCAGTTACTCTTTCCAGGGCCTCACGCCCCAGCATTTT CASSYSFQGLTPQHF . TRBJ1-5 15 TRBV6-2/TRBV6-3 .
TGCAGCGTTGGGCAGGCAGGGGCCACCGGGGAGCTGTTTTTT CSVGQAGATGELFF . TRBJ2-2 14 TRBV29-1 .
TGTGCTAGTGGTCCGGAAGCGAAATTAAATGAGCAGTTCTTC CASGPEAKLNEQFF . TRBJ2-1 14 TRBV12-5 .
TGTGCCGCGACAGGGAACTATGGCTACACCTTC CAATGNYGYTF . TRBJ1-2 11 TRBV6-5 TRBD1
TGTGCCAGCAGTCCTGGACAGGGTTTATTCTCTGAAGCTTTCTTT CASSPGQGLFSEAFF . TRBJ1-1 15 TRBV6-5 TRBD1
TGTGCCAGCAGCTCCTGGGACAGGCTCTTGGGTGAAGCTTTCTTT CASSSWDRLLGEAFF . TRBJ1-1 15 TRBV7-9 TRBD1
TGTGCCAGCAGCTTCGGTTGGAACACTGAAGCTTTCTTT CASSFGWNTEAFF . TRBJ1-1 13 TRBV5-6 .
TGTGCCAGCAGCTTCTCCGGGACAGGGAATTCACCCCTCCACTTT CASSFSGTGNSPLHF . TRBJ1-6 15 TRBV11-2 TRBD1
TGTGCCAGCAGCTTAAAGGGGATAGGGGTATACGAGCAGTACTTC CASSLKGIGVYEQYF . TRBJ2-7 15 TRBV7-9 .
TGTGCCAGCAGCGGAGGTACGGGACTAGCGGAAAACATTCAGTACTTC CASSGGTGLAENIQYF . TRBJ2-4 16 TRBV9 TRBD2
TGTGCCAGCAGCATTGGGACAGGGGGACCAACTAATGAAAAACTGTTTTTT CASSIGTGGPTNEKLFF once TRBJ1-4 17 TRBV21-1 .
TGTGCCAGCTCAATAGCAGATACGCAGTATTTT CASSIADTQYF few TRBJ2-3 11 TRBV18 .
TGTGCCAGCAGCTACGCACTAGCGGGATATCATACGCAGTATTTT CASSYALAGYHTQYF . TRBJ2-3 15 TRBV7-2 TRBD2
TGTGCCACCAGCCCCCGAAGGAGCGCATCCACTGAAGCTTTCTTT CATSPRRSASTEAFF . TRBJ1-1 15 TRBV15 .
TGTGCCAGTAGTTATAGCGGACTAGCATTGAATGAGCAGTTCTTC CASSYSGLALNEQFF . TRBJ2-1 15 TRBV19 TRBD2
TGTGCCAGCAGTTTCCGGTCGATTGCGGGAGGGTGGTTCTTC CASSFRSIAGGWFF . TRBJ2-1 14 TRBV27 TRBD2
TGTGCCAGTAGTATTGGAGTGCTCACCGGGGAGCTGTTTTTT CASSIGVLTGELFF . TRBJ2-2 14 TRBV19 .
TGTGCCACCAGCACCAGAAACTCTGGAAACACCATATATTTT CATSTRNSGNTIYF . TRBJ1-3 14 TRBV15 .
TGTGCCAGCAGCAATGGGGGGGGGCTTCGGAATTCACCCCTCCACTTT CASSNGGGLRNSPLHF . TRBJ1-6 16 TRBV21-1 .
TGTGCCAGCAGGTCGGGGGGACAGGGATCGGGCGAGCAGTACTTC CASRSGGQGSGEQYF once TRBJ2-7 15 TRBV28 TRBD1
TGTGCCACCAGCAGAGAGAGAGGTACCTACGAGCAGTACTTC CATSRERGTYEQYF . TRBJ2-7 14 TRBV15 .
TGTGCCAGCAGCTTAGCGAACTTGGCCTACGAGCAGTACTTC CASSLANLAYEQYF . TRBJ2-7 14 TRBV7-2 .
TGTGCCAGCTCACCCCAACTACTGGACAGGGGGTTCAACGAGCAGTACTTC CASSPQLLDRGFNEQYF . TRBJ2-7 17 TRBV18 TRBD1
TGTGCCACCACTAGCGGGACCTACAATGAGCAGTTCTTC CATTSGTYNEQFF . TRBJ2-1 13 TRBV24-1 TRBD2
TGTGCCAGCAGCCTAGGGGGACAGGGCTATGAGCAGTTCTTC CASSLGGQGYEQFF . TRBJ2-1 14 TRBV28 TRBD1
TGTGCCAGCAGTGAAGCCCGAAATCAGCCCCAGCATTTT CASSEARNQPQHF . TRBJ1-5 13 TRBV6-4 .
TGTGCCTGGAGTGTAGTAGGCAGGGGACAAGAAGCTTTCTTT CAWSVVGRGQEAFF . TRBJ1-1 14 TRBV30 .
TGTGCCAGCAGCCAAGATTGGTCGGGAGGCTACAATGAGCAGTTCTTC CASSQDWSGGYNEQFF once TRBJ2-1 16 TRBV3-1/TRBV3-2 TRBD2
TGCGCCAGCAGCTTGGATCTAGCGGGAGGCAATGAGCAGTTCTTC CASSLDLAGGNEQFF . TRBJ2-1 15 TRBV5-1 TRBD2
TGTGCCACCAGCACCCCCATTGGGGGGGACACTGAAGCTTTCTTT CATSTPIGGDTEAFF . TRBJ1-1 15 TRBV15 .
TGCGCCAGCAGCTTGCAGGGAGGCTACACAGATACGCAGTATTTT CASSLQGGYTDTQYF . TRBJ2-3 15 TRBV5-1 .
TGTGCCAGCAGCTTAGATTTCGACAGGGGACGGAACACTGAAGCTTTCTTT CASSLDFDRGRNTEAFF . TRBJ1-1 17 TRBV11-2 TRBD1
TGTGCCAGCAGCTTAGCCCAGCTGGTCGGACAGCTCAATCAGCCCCAGCATTTT CASSLAQLVGQLNQPQHF few TRBJ1-5 18 TRBV7-8 .
TGTGCCAGCAGCTTAGGACCGCGGGAGCAGTACTTC CASSLGPREQYF . TRBJ2-7 12 TRBV11-2 .
TGCGCCAGCAGCCCAGACAGATATACCTACGAGCAGTACTTC CASSPDRYTYEQYF once TRBJ2-7 14 TRBV4-1 .
TGTGCCATCAGTGTCTCCGCGACTAGCGGGAGTTACAATGAGCAGTTCTTC CAISVSATSGSYNEQFF . TRBJ2-1 17 TRBV10-3 TRBD2
TGTGCCAGCAGGGGTAGTAGGGGCATCACTGAAGCTTTCTTT CASRGSRGITEAFF . TRBJ1-1 14 TRBV28 .
TGTGCCAGCAATTTACTAGCGGACCTCACCGGTGAGCAGTTCTTC CASNLLADLTGEQFF . TRBJ2-1 15 TRBV7-6 TRBD2
TGTGCCAGCATTGCCGGGACTGCGCGGTACGAGCAGTACTTC CASIAGTARYEQYF once TRBJ2-7 14 TRBV2 .
TGTGCTAGTGGTCCGGGGCAGGGGACCTCTGGAAACACCATATATTTT CASGPGQGTSGNTIYF once TRBJ1-3 16 TRBV12-5 .
TGCGCCAGCAGCTTGGCCCGGTGGACGGAGGGCCAGGTAGATACGCAGTATTTT CASSLARWTEGQVDTQYF . TRBJ2-3 18 TRBV5-1 .
TGTGCCAGCAGTTACTCCATTTACAGGGGCACAGATACGCAGTATTTT CASSYSIYRGTDTQYF once TRBJ2-3 16 TRBV6-5 .
TGTGCCAGCAGGTCTTGGAGCGGGGGCAATGAGCAGTTCTTC CASRSWSGGNEQFF . TRBJ2-1 14 TRBV11-3 TRBD2
TGTGCCAGCAGTGTAGGGGACAGGGTTACCGGGGAGCTGTTTTTT CASSVGDRVTGELFF . TRBJ2-2 15 TRBV19 TRBD1
TGTGCCAGCGGGAACGGGGTGGACGGCATTCAGTACTTC CASGNGVDGIQYF . TRBJ2-4 13 TRBV6-4 .
TGTGCCAGCAGCTTAAGGGCGGAGCGGGAGGGCCTCCAAGAGACCCAGTACTTC CASSLRAEREGLQETQYF . TRBJ2-5 18 TRBV11-3 TRBD2